This TCR beta chain was sequenced in a study of blood T cell repertoires in COVID-19. Study-wide background: From T cells, B-cell-depleted T cells, or PBMCs came the material, which was cDNA or gDNA.

Libraries were prepared by immunoSEQ multiplex PCR; TCRdb keeps only in-frame clonotypes and omits some of them. The sample includes about 180,000 clones, roughly 86% of them seen just once. The CDR3 runs 15 residues. Germline V CDR1 and CDR2: SQVTM, ANQGSEA. V shed 7 bases and J 2 bases; nucleotides not matched to a gene: 10. The sequenced material came from peripheral blood. The genes are TRBV29-1 and TRBJ2-1; TRBD2 agrees at 8 bases. The clonotype comes from a woman between 45 and 60 years old with acute or convalescent COVID-19. The CDR3 DNA reads as TGCAGCGGAACCAGACGGGAGGGCCCCTACAATGAGCAGTTCTTC. Residues: CSGTRREGPYNEQFF.